This T cell receptor (beta chain) was found in a study of read filtering for tumor transcriptome and immune sequencing. Study results and caveats: Roughly four fifths of IR-seq clonotypes had one read, totaling around 4% of reads; RNA-seq: about 74% and 41%. IR-seq captured clonotypes deeper and more reliably than RNA-seq.

The sample holds a few counts of this clonotype. Its antigen is as yet unknown. At the time of active disease, bone marrow was collected from every patient. The library was built from about 400 ng RNA with molecular barcoded adaptors for alpha/delta and beta/gamma chains. TCRdb re-analysed the reads in MiXCR, keeping a single row per CDR3 protein. The table has under 80,000 distinct CDR3 sequences, under 20% seen once. The CDR3 extends over 12 amino acids. CDR1 MDHEN and CDR2 SYDVKM come from the germline V gene. With 10 bases clipped from V and 4 bases from J, the junction kept 6 bases outside the gene matches.

This chain uses TRBV28 with TRBJ1-2, with 7 positions matching TRBD1. The TCR sequence derives from a donor at least 40 years old with multiple myeloma. Sequencing input: a population of CD138-negative cells sorted from bone marrow. The DNA for the CDR3 is TGTGCCACTACTGGGACAGTCTATGGCTACACCTTC. Translating it yields CATTGTVYGYTF.